Sequencing of this T cell receptor beta chain was carried out in a study of Graves' ophthalmopathy and Graves' hyperthyroidism. Turning to the study itself: At initial diagnosis, peripheral blood was obtained, and this preceded any treatment. Findings and caveats of the study: Using a 13-signature model, the authors split ophthalmopathy from stable hyperthyroidism, with 87.88% sensitivity and roughly 83% specificity.

This clonotype was observed many times. What it binds is not known. The authors amplified TCR beta CDR3 regions, and they did so from RNA transcripts for repertoire sequencing. RT-PCR in the first round used HTBI primers; a second-round multiplex PCR followed. TCRdb fed the multiplex PCR reads into MiXCR, producing one record per CDR3 protein. The sample contains roughly 380,000 distinct CDR3 sequences, 15% of which appear only once. The V end was cut by 5 bases, the J end by 3 bases, with 19 bases between. The CDR3 sequence is 16 residues long. Germline CDR1 SGHNT, CDR2 YENEEA. A volume of about 9.7 ml of fresh peripheral blood supplied the PBMCs.

The chain couples TRBV11-3 to TRBJ2-5, with a tentative D call TRBD1 (6 bases). Sequencing was carried out using peripheral blood. This clonotype was sampled from a woman aged 18 to 35 with stable Graves' hyperthyroidism. CDR3 sequence reads: CASSGGDRFKEETQYF. CDR3 nucleotides: TGTGCCAGCAGCGGAGGAGACAGGTTCAAGGAAGAGACCCAGTACTTC.